The 2 T cell receptor beta chains below come from one sample, sequenced in a study of STAT5B mutations in CD4+ large granular lymphocyte leukemia. Sequencing was performed with immunoSEQ multiplex PCR; in TCRdb, only in-frame clones are kept and a portion is missing. The table includes approximately 21,000 clones, about 79% detected once. Specimen: CD4+ T cells from blood buffy coats. Every receptor here comes from a human donor in good health.

The chain is built from TRBV5-6 and TRBJ1-6; D unresolved. Looked up from germline, CDR1 is SGHDT and CDR2 is YYEEEE. This CDR3 comprises 12 residues. Trimming shortened V by 4 bases and J by 6 bases, and 5 bases separated the two germline ends. Here the CDR3 DNA reads TGTGCCAGCAGCCCCCTTAATTCACCCCTCCACTTT. Amino acid sequence: CASSPLNSPLHF.

This chain joins TRBV7-2 and TRBJ2-5; 13 bases agree with TRBD2. Germline lookup yields CDR1 SGHTA and CDR2 FQGNSA. The V gene end was trimmed by 5 bases and the J gene end by 5 bases; junction bases not matched to a gene: 5. This CDR3 spans 15 amino acids. The CDR3: CASSLGLAGPETQYF. CDR3 bases: TGTGCCAGCAGCCTGGGACTAGCGGGACCTGAGACCCAGTACTTC.